The next 28 T cell receptor beta chains were all read from a single sample in a study of blood T cell repertoires in COVID-19. Clones were sequenced by immunoSEQ multiplex PCR, and TCRdb holds only the in-frame ones, with some missing. The repertoire includes fewer than 300,000 clones, around 90% of them detected once, and approximately 1.2% sits in the top ten. Sequencing was done on a sample of PBMCs or T cells enriched from blood (not recorded which). These receptor sequences come from a woman in her 30s who had recovered from COVID-19.

The chain carries TRBV3-1 (or the pseudogene TRBV3-2) and TRBJ1-1; D perhaps matches TRBD1 (5 bases). V was trimmed by 4 bases and J by 3 bases, leaving 12 bases between them. CDR1 LGHDT and CDR2 YNNKEL come from the germline V gene (reference sequence). The CDR3 is 14 residues long. The CDR3 nucleotides read TGTGCCAGCAGCCGGCTGACAGTGGACACTGAAGCTTTCTTT. This encodes CASSRLTVDTEAFF.

The V and J genes are TRBV3-1 (or the pseudogene TRBV3-2) and TRBJ2-1; 7 bases are shared with TRBD2. The CDR3 covers 15 residues. The germline CDR1 and CDR2 sequences are LGHDT and YNNKEL (reference sequence). V was pared by 6 bases and J by 2 bases, with 7 bases of the junction left unmatched. CDR3 in DNA: TGTGCCAGCAGTATGGGGGGAGGGCCCTACAATGAGCAGTTCTTC. Protein: CASSMGGGPYNEQFF.

CDR3 amino acids: CASSGQGSTNEKLFF. In nucleotides, the CDR3 is TGTGCCAGCAGTGGACAGGGGTCTACTAATGAAAAACTGTTTTTT. The chain joins TRBV2 to TRBJ1-4, with 8 bases fitting TRBD1. The germline CDR1 and CDR2 sequences are SNHLY and FYNNEI. The CDR3 runs to 15 residues. The V segment lost 4 bases and the J segment 2 bases; nucleotides outside the gene matches: 3.

The chain joins TRBV5-4 to TRBJ1-4; 7 bases agree with TRBD1. Trimming took 4 bases from V and 7 from J; bases not matched to a gene: 13. The CDR3 length is 16 residues. Germline CDR1 reads SGHNT; CDR2 reads YYREEE (reference sequence). CDR3 coding DNA: TGTGCCAGCAGCCATGATCCGGGACAGACCCTTGAAAAACTGTTTTTT. Encoded protein: CASSHDPGQTLEKLFF.

The chain combines TRBV9 with TRBJ2-1; 14 bases match TRBD2. Trimming at V came to 4 bases and at J to 8 bases, leaving 17 bases not matched to a gene. Per germline, CDR1 SGDLS and CDR2 YYNGEE. This CDR3 spans 19 amino acids. The CDR3 DNA reads as TGTGCCAGCAGCTCGCCCGGGACTAGCGGGAGTTCCCGTTTCGATGAGCAGTTCTTC. This translates into CASSSPGTSGSSRFDEQFF. The full variable domain, in which reference TRBV9 and TRBJ2-1 provide the parts outside the CDR3, is DSGVTQTPKHLITATGQRVTLRCSPRSGDLSVYWYQQSLDQGLQFLIQYYNGEERAKGNILERFSAQQFPDLHSELNLSSLELGDSALYFCASSSPGTSGSSRFDEQFFGPGTRLTVL.

This clone has only one observation. V and J are TRBV13 and TRBJ1-1; D is undetermined. Per the germline V gene, CDR1 is PRHDT and CDR2 is FYEKMQ (reference sequence). The ends were cut back, 0 bases at V and 5 bases at J, with 13 bases in the middle. This CDR3 is 15 amino acids long. For the CDR3, the DNA is TGTGCCAGCAGCTTAGGAAGTTTCGGGAGGACTGAAGCTTTCTTT. This codes for CASSLGSFGRTEAFF.

This clone has only one observation. The rearrangement joins TRBV19 to TRBJ1-5; TRBD1 agrees at 9 bases. The CDR3 consists of 14 residues. The junction had 7 bases not matched to a gene; V was cut back by 6 bases and J by 7 bases. Germline CDR1 is LNHDA and CDR2 is SQIVND (reference sequence). The CDR3 loop is CASRYGQGRQPQHF. The CDR3 DNA is TGTGCCAGTAGATACGGACAGGGGAGGCAGCCCCAGCATTTT.

The chain has TRBV5-1 and TRBJ1-1; D ambiguous. This CDR3 region has 15 residues. Per germline, CDR1 SGHRS and CDR2 YFSETQ. With 4 bases removed from V and 0 bases from J, the gap between germline ends came to 13 bases. The CDR3 sequence: CASSPRRTMNTEAFF. CDR3 coding DNA: TGCGCCAGCAGCCCGAGGAGAACTATGAACACTGAAGCTTTCTTT.

The chain has TRBV6-5 and TRBJ1-3; D perhaps matches TRBD1 (5 bases). The germline gives CDR1 MNHEY, CDR2 SVGAGI. V lost 8 bases and J lost 0, with 14 bases in between. CDR3 size: 15 residues. CDR3 loop: CASSSTGTSGNTIYF. DNA of the CDR3: TGTGCCAGCTCTAGTACAGGCACCTCTGGAAACACCATATATTTT.

V is TRBV10-3 and J is TRBJ2-5, with 7 bases identical to TRBD1. Germline-derived CDR1 and CDR2 are ENHRY and SYGVKD. V lost 6 bases to trimming and J lost 3 bases; unmatched junction nucleotides: 4. The CDR3 length is 13 residues. CDR3 amino acids: CAIRAGTEETQYF. The DNA of the CDR3 is TGTGCCATCAGAGCCGGGACAGAAGAGACCCAGTACTTC.

The chain links TRBV28 to TRBJ2-1, with 7 bases lining up with TRBD2. The CDR3 has 16 amino acids. CDR1 is MDHEN and CDR2 is SYDVKM in the germline V gene. V shed 5 bases and J 0 bases; nucleotides not matched to a gene: 7. CDR3: CASSPLAGISYNEQFF. CDR3 in DNA: TGTGCCAGCAGTCCGTTAGCGGGCATCTCCTACAATGAGCAGTTCTTC. The variable domain in full, with the rest retrieved from reference TRBV28 and TRBJ2-1, is DVKVTQSSRYLVKRTGEKVFLECVQDMDHENMFWYRQDPGLGLRLIYFSYDVKMKEKGDIPEGYSVSREKKERFSLILESASTNQTSMYLCASSPLAGISYNEQFFGPGTRLTVL.

This clone was seen just once. This chain links TRBV12-2 with TRBJ2-3; whether TRBD2, the table's D call, matches the DNA was not checked. TRBV12-2 is listed as a pseudogene. The CDR3 extends over 13 amino acids. CDR3 bases: TGTGCAAGTCGCTTAGGGCGGGAGGCGGCGCAGTATTTT. Translated: CASRLGREAAQYF.

This clone was counted a single time. The chain combines TRBV19 with TRBJ2-7, with 8 bases matching TRBD2. With V trimmed by 5 bases and J by 2 bases, 5 bases remained unmatched. Per the germline V gene, CDR1 is LNHDA and CDR2 is SQIVND (reference sequence). CDR3 length equals 14 residues. DNA of the CDR3: TGTGCCAGTAGTCGGACTAGCAGAACCTACGAGCAGTACTTC. Translating gives CASSRTSRTYEQYF.

This clone has only a few counts. The genes are TRBV5-1 and TRBJ1-1; 7 nucleotides line up with TRBD1. This CDR3 is built from 14 residues. Unmatched junction bases numbered 4, after V lost 4 bases and J lost 1 base. CDR1 SGHRS and CDR2 YFSETQ come from the germline V gene. This CDR3 is CASSRGQSNTEAFF. CDR3 DNA: TGCGCCAGCAGCCGGGGACAGTCGAACACTGAAGCTTTCTTT.

The chain is built from TRBV19 and TRBJ2-1; the D gene is possibly TRBD2 (6 bases). The CDR3 spans 14 residues. The V gene lost 1 base and the J gene lost 5 bases, with 9 bases spanning the gap. The germline V gene encodes CDR1 LNHDA and CDR2 SQIVND (reference sequence). The CDR3 DNA reads as TGTGCCAGTAGTATAGGGACTACAAACAATGAGCAGTTCTTC. It codes for CASSIGTTNNEQFF.

The chain employs TRBV28 and TRBJ2-7, with 7 bases identical to TRBD2. This CDR3 contains 15 residues. V was clipped by 6 bases and J by 0 bases; unmatched bases: 8. Germline loops: CDR1 MDHEN, CDR2 SYDVKM. In DNA form, the CDR3 reads TGTGCCAGCAGGATAGCGGGTGGGAGCTCCTACGAGCAGTACTTC. Translated, it gives CASRIAGGSSYEQYF.

This clone was recorded only once. This CDR3 is CASSSRTDEKLFF. The CDR3, as DNA: TGTGCCAGCAGTTCCCGGACAGATGAAAAACTGTTTTTT. V is TRBV27 and J is TRBJ1-4; tentative D call: TRBD1 (6 bases). Trimming stripped 4 bases from V and 6 bases from J, with 9 bases between. The CDR3 is 13 residues long. Germline CDR1 MNHEY, CDR2 SMNVEV (reference sequence).

The rearrangement uses TRBV4-3 and TRBJ1-1, with D unresolved. In germline, CDR1 is LGHNA, CDR2 YSLEER. V was clipped by 1 base and J by 0 bases, with 9 bases between them. This CDR3 has 15 amino acids. The CDR3 reads CASSQAFGMNTEAFF. The CDR3 DNA sequence: TGCGCCAGCAGCCAAGCGTTCGGTATGAACACTGAAGCTTTCTTT.

The genes are TRBV2 and TRBJ2-2; possibly TRBD1 for D (6 bases). Trimming left V 5 bases short and J 5 bases short, with 9 bases between. Per germline, CDR1 SNHLY and CDR2 FYNNEI. The CDR3 length is 13 residues. This CDR3 reads CASSLTGTGELFF. The CDR3 DNA is TGTGCCAGCAGTCTCACAGGGACCGGGGAGCTGTTTTTT.

This chain connects TRBV7-9 to TRBJ2-5, with 9 bases aligning to TRBD1. Losses at the gene ends were 4 bases for V and 1 base for J; bases not matched to a gene: 4. The CDR3 runs to 15 residues. Germline CDR1 and CDR2: SEHNR and FQNEAQ (reference sequence). This CDR3 reads CASSSTGGIQETQYF. Written as DNA, the CDR3 is TGTGCCAGCAGCTCGACAGGGGGTATCCAAGAGACCCAGTACTTC.

V is TRBV9 and J is TRBJ1-2; a weak D match, TRBD1 (5 bases). Trimming took 0 bases from V and 6 from J, leaving 15 bases between them. The CDR3 is made up of 15 amino acids. CDR1 and CDR2 (germline): SGDLS, YYNGEE. CDR3 nucleotide sequence: TGTGCCAGCAGCGTAGGGGGCAGGGCGGTGGATGGCTACACCTTC. Translation: CASSVGGRAVDGYTF.

The chain uses TRBV4-3 and TRBJ2-1; D possibly corresponds to TRBD1 (6 bases). The germline V and J ends were trimmed by 0 bases and 0 bases, with 12 bases remaining between them. The CDR3 has 17 amino acids. Germline V gives CDR1 LGHNA, CDR2 YSLEER. The CDR3 bases are TGCGCCAGCAGCCAAGATCTAACAGGGAGCTCCTACAATGAGCAGTTCTTC. Protein: CASSQDLTGSSYNEQFF.

This clone was observed a handful of times. This chain uses TRBV7-3 with TRBJ2-1; D may be TRBD1 (5 bases). Germline CDR1 is SGHTA and CDR2 is FQGTGA. The CDR3 length is 13 residues. V was trimmed by 3 bases and J by 6 bases, leaving 9 bases between them. The CDR3 DNA follows: TGTGCCAGCAGCTTGCAGGGCGGCAATGAGCAGTTCTTC. This encodes CASSLQGGNEQFF.

The genes are TRBV24-1 and TRBJ2-3, with 8 bases matching TRBD1. V lost 3 bases and J lost 4; bases outside the gene matches: 5. Germline V gene sequence: CDR1 KGHDR, CDR2 SFDVKD. The length of the CDR3 is 15 residues. The DNA for the CDR3 is TGTGCCACCAGTGATAGAGACAGGGGCGCAGATACGCAGTATTTT. Translation: CATSDRDRGADTQYF.

The rearrangement joins TRBV6-5 to TRBJ2-2, with 7 bases lining up with TRBD2. The CDR3 is made up of 15 amino acids. Germline trimming cut 6 bases from V and 4 bases from J; bases unmatched to any gene: 8. Germline values: CDR1 MNHEY, CDR2 SVGAGI. The CDR3 nucleotides read TGTGCCAGCAGCCCCACGGCGGGGGTCACCGGGGAGCTGTTTTTT. Translation gives CASSPTAGVTGELFF.

The sample holds one count of this clone. V usage is TRBV6-2 or TRBV6-3 and J usage is TRBJ1-5; D possibly corresponds to TRBD1 (6 bases). The CDR3 has 16 residues. Trimming took off 5 bases at V and 2 bases at J, with 16 bases between the two ends. The V gene's germline CDR1 is MNHEY and CDR2 SVGEGT. The CDR3 DNA reads TGTGCCAGCAGTCGTGGGGGGGGCTCGGGCAATCAGCCCCAGCATTTT. Protein product: CASSRGGGSGNQPQHF.

The rearrangement uses TRBV6-5 and TRBJ2-1; tentative D call: TRBD2 (7 bases). The CDR3 totals 16 residues. CDR1 is MNHEY and CDR2 is SVGAGI in the germline V gene. Trimming cost V 3 bases and J 4 bases, with 16 bases left between them. The CDR3 nucleotides are TGTGCCAGCAGTTATCATGGGGGAGGGGGGTACAATGAGCAGTTCTTC. This encodes CASSYHGGGGYNEQFF.

This chain joins TRBV7-9 and TRBJ2-6; D uncertain. The germline V gene has CDR1 SEHNR and CDR2 FQNEAQ (reference sequence). CDR3 size: 13 residues. V was trimmed by 9 bases and J by 1 base, leaving 7 bases between them. The CDR3, as DNA: TGTGCCAGTAGAGGATCTGGGGCCAACGTCCTGACTTTC. Its translation is CASRGSGANVLTF.